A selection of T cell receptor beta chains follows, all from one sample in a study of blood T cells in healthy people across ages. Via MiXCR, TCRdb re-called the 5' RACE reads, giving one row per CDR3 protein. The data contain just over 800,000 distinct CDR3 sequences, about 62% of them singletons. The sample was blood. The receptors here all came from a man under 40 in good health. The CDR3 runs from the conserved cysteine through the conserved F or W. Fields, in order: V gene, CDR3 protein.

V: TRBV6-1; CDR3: CASSEEAGLPNEQFF
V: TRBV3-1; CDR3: CASSLTGTGGQETQYF
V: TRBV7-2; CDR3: CASSLVVGSSYNEQFF
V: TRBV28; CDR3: CASSLDSIQETQYF
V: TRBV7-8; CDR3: CTSSVRDYEQYF
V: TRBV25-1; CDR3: CASSTSGGAGDTQYF
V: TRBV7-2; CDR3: CASSTPTGAYEQYF
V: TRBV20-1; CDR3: CSASVTGSYNEQFF
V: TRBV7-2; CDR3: CASSSSGGPYNEQFF
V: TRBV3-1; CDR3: CASSQGWRAGGDNQPQHF
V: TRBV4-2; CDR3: CASSQYRQGASNQPQHF
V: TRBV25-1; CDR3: CASRTDDGYTF
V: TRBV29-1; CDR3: CSPLVENIQYF
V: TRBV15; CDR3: CATSDGDRTNQETQYF
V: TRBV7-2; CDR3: CASSITGAETQYF
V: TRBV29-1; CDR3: CSVDGELGGGSDTQYF
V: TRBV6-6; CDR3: CASSLPSQQETQYF
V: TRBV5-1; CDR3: CASSDPTGGSNEQYF
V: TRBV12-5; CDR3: CASARDGSNTEAFF
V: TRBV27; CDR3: CASSWAGGTDTQYF
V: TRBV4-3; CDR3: CASSQERGGVAKNIQYF
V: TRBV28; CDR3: CASTPDRGPSGANVLTF
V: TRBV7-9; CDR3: CASSSEGTQYF
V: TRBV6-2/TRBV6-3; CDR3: CASSSISGGYYNEQFF
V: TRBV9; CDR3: CASSRRSGNLNTEAFF
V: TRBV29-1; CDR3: CSVGANGELFF
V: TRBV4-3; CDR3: CASSPNMASGGTQETQYF